These 7 T cell receptor beta chains were all obtained from the same sample, sequenced in a study of shared clonotypes between healthy human individuals. Libraries were prepared by immunoSEQ multiplex PCR; TCRdb keeps only in-frame clonotypes and omits some of them. The sample yields some 2 million clones, roughly 95% seen once. The specimen sequenced was naive CD4+ T cells sorted from blood. This sample's subset: CD45RA+ positively selected. The receptors originated from a man younger than 30 in good health.

This rearrangement joins TRBV7-2 to TRBJ1-6; possibly TRBD1 for D (5 bases). The CDR3 is made up of 15 amino acids. Germline V CDR1 and CDR2: SGHTA, FQGNSA. V shed 4 bases and J shed 4 bases, with 11 bases lying between them. In DNA form, the CDR3 reads TGTGCCAGCAGCTCGTCCGGGGGGTATAATTCACCCCTCCACTTT. It codes for CASSSSGGYNSPLHF.

This clone appeared a single time. J is TRBJ2-2 and V is TRBV6-1; D might be TRBD1 (5 bases). This CDR3 spans 13 amino acids. The germline CDR1 and CDR2 sequences are MNHNS and SASEGT. V lost 10 bases to trimming and J lost 2 bases, with 11 bases between them. This CDR3 is CATSDTNTGELFF. The DNA for the CDR3 is TGTGCCACCTCGGACACAAACACCGGGGAGCTGTTTTTT.

The CDR3 sequence: CASSDGDRGRNQPQHF. The CDR3 DNA reads as TGTGCCAGCAGTGACGGAGACAGGGGCCGCAATCAGCCCCAGCATTTT. The V and J genes are TRBV2 and TRBJ1-5; 8 bases line up with TRBD1. Germline V gene data show CDR1 as SNHLY and CDR2 as FYNNEI. Trimming took 3 bases from V and 2 from J; bases not matched to a gene: 6. This CDR3 is built from 16 residues. The whole variable domain, filled in from reference TRBV2 and TRBJ1-5, reads EPEVTQTPSHQVTQMGQEVILRCVPISNHLYFYWYRQILGQKVEFLVSFYNNEISEKSEIFDDQFSVERPDGSNFTLKIRSTKLEDSAMYFCASSDGDRGRNQPQHFGDGTRLSIL.

The J gene is TRBJ2-3, the V gene TRBV9; D assignment may be TRBD1 or TRBD2 (5 bases each). Trimming stripped 4 bases from V and 4 bases from J, with 13 bases between. The CDR3 extends over 14 amino acids. Germline lookup yields CDR1 SGDLS and CDR2 YYNGEE. CDR3 nucleotide sequence: TGTGCCAGCAGCCTGACCGTGGGGGCAGATACGCAGTATTTT. It is translated as CASSLTVGADTQYF.

This clone was counted a single time. The genes are TRBV7-2 and TRBJ2-7; D is uncertain. CDR1 SGHTA and CDR2 FQGNSA come from the germline V gene. Trimming left V 1 base short and J 3 bases short, with 16 bases between. This CDR3 comprises 16 residues. CDR3 bases: TGTGCCAGCAGCTTAGGGGGTCGTCCCCCCTTCTACGAGCAGTACTTC. This gives the protein CASSLGGRPPFYEQYF.

This chain connects TRBV7-9 to TRBJ2-7, with 7 bases fitting TRBD2. With 4 bases clipped from V and 3 bases from J, the junction kept 9 bases outside the gene matches. In germline, CDR1 is SEHNR, CDR2 FQNEAQ (reference sequence). The CDR3 has 15 residues. The CDR3 loop reads CASSSQGGERYEQYF. The CDR3 DNA reads TGTGCCAGCAGCTCCCAGGGAGGGGAGCGCTACGAGCAGTACTTC.

Of note for this clone: Distinct nucleotide sequences in the sample also encode this CDR3. The chain combines TRBV9 with TRBJ1-2; D remains unclear. This CDR3 comprises 12 residues. Trimming removed 4 bases at V and 2 bases at J, with 6 bases between. CDR1 SGDLS and CDR2 YYNGEE come from the germline V gene. In nucleotides, the CDR3 is TGTGCCAGCAGCCGGGAGAACTATGGCTACACCTTC. Amino acids: CASSRENYGYTF. The complete variable domain, with remaining parts taken from reference TRBV9 and TRBJ1-2, reads DSGVTQTPKHLITATGQRVTLRCSPRSGDLSVYWYQQSLDQGLQFLIQYYNGEERAKGNILERFSAQQFPDLHSELNLSSLELGDSALYFCASSRENYGYTFGSGTRLTVV.